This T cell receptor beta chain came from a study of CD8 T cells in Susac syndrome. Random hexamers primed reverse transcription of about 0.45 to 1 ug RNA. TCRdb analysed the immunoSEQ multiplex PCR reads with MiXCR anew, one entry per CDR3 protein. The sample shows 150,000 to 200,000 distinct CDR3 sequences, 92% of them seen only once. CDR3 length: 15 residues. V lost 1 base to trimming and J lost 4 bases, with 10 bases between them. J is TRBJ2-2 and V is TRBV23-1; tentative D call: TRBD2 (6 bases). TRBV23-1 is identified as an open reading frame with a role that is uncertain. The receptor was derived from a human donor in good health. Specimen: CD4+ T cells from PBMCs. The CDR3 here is CASSQCGAGTGELFF. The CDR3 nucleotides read TGCGCCAGCAGTCAATGCGGGGCCGGCACCGGGGAGCTGTTTTTT.